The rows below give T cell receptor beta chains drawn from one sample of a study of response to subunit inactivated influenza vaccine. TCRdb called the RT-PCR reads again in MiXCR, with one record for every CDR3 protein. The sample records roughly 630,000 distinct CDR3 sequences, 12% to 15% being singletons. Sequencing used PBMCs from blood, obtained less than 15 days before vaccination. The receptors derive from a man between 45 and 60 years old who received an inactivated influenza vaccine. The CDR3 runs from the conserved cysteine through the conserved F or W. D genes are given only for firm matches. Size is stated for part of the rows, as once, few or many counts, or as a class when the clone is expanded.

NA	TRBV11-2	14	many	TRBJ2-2	CASSLDGGTGELFF
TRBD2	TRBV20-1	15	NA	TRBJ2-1	CSARVAGRIYNEQFF
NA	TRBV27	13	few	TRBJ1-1	CASSLWGRSEAFF
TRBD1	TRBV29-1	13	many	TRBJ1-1	CSASGQTNTEAFF
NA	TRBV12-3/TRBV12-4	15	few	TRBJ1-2	CASSLLGSSNYGYTF
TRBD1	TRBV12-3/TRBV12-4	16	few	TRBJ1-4	CASSSAAGGWNEKLFF
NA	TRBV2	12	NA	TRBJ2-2	CASSFSLRELFF
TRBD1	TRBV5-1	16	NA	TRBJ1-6	CARNVQGNRYNSPLHF
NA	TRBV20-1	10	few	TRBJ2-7	CRPGSYEQYF
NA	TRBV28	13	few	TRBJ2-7	CASRFDGRYEQYF
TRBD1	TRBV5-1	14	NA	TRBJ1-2	CASSSLGTGIGYTF
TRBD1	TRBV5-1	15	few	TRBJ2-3	CASSQQGASTDTQYF
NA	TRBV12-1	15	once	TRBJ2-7	CASSGDGLSSYEQYF
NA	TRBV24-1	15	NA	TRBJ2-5	CATSDKTRWGETQYF
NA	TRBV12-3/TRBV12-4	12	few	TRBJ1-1	CASSPNLQEAFF
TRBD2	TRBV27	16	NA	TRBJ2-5	CASSLTSAGGRETQYF
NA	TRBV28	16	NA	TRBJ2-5	CASSRIFSGSQETQYF
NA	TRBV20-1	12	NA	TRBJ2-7	CSARNVAYEQYF
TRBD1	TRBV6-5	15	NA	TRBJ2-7	CASSYGTGGFDEQYF
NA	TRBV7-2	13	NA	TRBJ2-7	CASSLGAGREQYF
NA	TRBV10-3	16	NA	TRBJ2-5	CAISDYTGGLQETQYF
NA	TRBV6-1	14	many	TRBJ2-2	CASSVGEQAGELFF
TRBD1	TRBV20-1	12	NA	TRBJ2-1	CSASPQGTGQFF
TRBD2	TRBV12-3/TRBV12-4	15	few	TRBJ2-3	CASRSTSGIIDTQYF
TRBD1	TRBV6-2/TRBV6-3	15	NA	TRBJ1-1	CASSSLTGGFTEAFF
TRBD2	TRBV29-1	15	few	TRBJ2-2	CSVPGRSANTGELFF
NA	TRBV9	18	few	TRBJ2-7	CASSVGSGYGGMTNEQYF
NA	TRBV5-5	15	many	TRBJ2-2	CASSLGGTRGGELFF
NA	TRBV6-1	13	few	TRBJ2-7	CASHSLSGKEQYF
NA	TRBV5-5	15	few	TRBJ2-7	CASSFGNTLGYEQYF
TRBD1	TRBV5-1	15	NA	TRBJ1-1	CASSSQGQGNTEAFF
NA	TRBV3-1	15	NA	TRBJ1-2	CASSQAGTQNYGYTF
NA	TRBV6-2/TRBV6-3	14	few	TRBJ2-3	CASSPLGGTDTQYF
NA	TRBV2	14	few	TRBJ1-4	CASSAGAFSEKLFF
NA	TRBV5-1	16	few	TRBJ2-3	CASSLSVGSATDTQYF
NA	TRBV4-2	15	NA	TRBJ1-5	CASSHVGGSNQPQHF
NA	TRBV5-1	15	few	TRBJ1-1	CASSLAALQQAEAFF
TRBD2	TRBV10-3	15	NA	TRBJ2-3	CAISESGGGTDTQYF
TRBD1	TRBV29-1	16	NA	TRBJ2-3	CSVRPGTGVGTDTQYF
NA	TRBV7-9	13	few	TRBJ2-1	CASSLNSVNEQFF
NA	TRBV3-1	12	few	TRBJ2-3	CASRSQSSEQYF
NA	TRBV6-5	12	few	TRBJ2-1	CASGRWYNEQFF
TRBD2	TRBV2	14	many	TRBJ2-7	CASMWTSATYEQYF
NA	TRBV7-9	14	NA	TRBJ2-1	CASTSVSSYNEQFF
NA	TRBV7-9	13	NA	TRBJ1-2	CASSLDRHNGYTF